This T cell receptor (delta chain) comes out of a study of gamma delta lymphoproliferative disorders and STAT genes. Study-level background: The LymphoTrack Dx TCRG Assay amplified gamma chains from at least 50 ng of genomic DNA.

TCRdb reanalysed the multiplex PCR reads via CATT. The sample includes just under 550 delta-chain clones, roughly 2% seen only once; the top ten take more than 70%. Sequencing used genomic DNA taken from PBMCs of patients and controls. This clone was detected only a few times. Only one base separates this from a far larger clonotype, so it likely reflects a read error. The limits of the CDR3 on the DNA are not certain, so only TCRdb's listed CDR3 is given. This TCR was sampled from a human donor in good health. Source material: blood.

The CDR3 protein is CSVFLCSKSRSCLELNGGPRSSWDTRQMFF. J is TRDJ3 and V is TRAV29/DV5; TRDD3, as called in the table, went unchecked against the DNA. The CDR3 is made up of 30 amino acids, end residues included. In germline, CDR1 is NSMFDY, CDR2 ISSIKDK.